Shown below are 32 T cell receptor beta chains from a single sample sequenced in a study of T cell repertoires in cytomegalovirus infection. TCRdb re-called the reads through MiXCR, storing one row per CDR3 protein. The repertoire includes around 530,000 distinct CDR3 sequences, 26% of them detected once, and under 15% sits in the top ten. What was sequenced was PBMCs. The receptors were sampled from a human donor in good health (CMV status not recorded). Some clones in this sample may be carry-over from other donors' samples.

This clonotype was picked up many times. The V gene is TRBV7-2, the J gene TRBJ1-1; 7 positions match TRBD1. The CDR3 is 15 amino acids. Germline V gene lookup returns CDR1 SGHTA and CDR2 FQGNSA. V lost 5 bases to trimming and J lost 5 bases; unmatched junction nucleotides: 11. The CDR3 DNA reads TGTGCCAGCAGCCCCAGACAGGGATTTATGACTGAAGCTTTCTTT. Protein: CASSPRQGFMTEAFF.

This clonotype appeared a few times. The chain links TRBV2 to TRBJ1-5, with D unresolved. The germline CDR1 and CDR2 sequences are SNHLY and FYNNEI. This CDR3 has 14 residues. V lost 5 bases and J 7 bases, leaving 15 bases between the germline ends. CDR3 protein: CASSKQLTWQPQHF. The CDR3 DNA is TGTGCCAGCAGTAAACAGCTTACTTGGCAGCCCCAGCATTTT.

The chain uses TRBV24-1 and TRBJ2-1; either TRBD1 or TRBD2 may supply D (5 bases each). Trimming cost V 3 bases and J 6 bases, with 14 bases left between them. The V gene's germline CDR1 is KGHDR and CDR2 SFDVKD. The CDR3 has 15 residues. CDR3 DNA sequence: TGTGCCACCAGTGATCACCTAGCCGGGGCCAATGAGCAGTTCTTC. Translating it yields CATSDHLAGANEQFF.

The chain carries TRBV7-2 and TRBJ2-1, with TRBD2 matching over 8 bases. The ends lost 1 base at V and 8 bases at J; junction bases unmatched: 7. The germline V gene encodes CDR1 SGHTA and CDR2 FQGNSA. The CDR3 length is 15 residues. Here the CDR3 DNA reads TGTGCCAGCAGCTTAGTTAGCGGGGCAGTGGATGAGCAGTTCTTC. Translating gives CASSLVSGAVDEQFF.

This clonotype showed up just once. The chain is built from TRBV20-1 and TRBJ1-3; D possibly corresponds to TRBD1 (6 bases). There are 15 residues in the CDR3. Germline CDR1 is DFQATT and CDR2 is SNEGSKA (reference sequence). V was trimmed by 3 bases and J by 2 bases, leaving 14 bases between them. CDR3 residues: CSASPYDRTGNTIYF. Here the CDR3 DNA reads TGCAGTGCTAGTCCCTACGACAGGACTGGAAACACCATATATTTT.

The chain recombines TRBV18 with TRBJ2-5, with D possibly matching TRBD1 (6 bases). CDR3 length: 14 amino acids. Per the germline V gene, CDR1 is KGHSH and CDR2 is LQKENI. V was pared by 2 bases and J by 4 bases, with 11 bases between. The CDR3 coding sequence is TGTGCCAGCTCACCAGGGGGCAGAGGAGAGACCCAGTACTTC. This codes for CASSPGGRGETQYF.

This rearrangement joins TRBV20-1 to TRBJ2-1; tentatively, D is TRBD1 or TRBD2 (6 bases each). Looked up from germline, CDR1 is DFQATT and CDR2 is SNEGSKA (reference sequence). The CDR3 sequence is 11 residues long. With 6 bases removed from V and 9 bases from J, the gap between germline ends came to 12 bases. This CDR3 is CSAGGGGEQFF. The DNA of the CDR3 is TGCAGTGCCGGCGGAGGGGGTGAGCAGTTCTTC.

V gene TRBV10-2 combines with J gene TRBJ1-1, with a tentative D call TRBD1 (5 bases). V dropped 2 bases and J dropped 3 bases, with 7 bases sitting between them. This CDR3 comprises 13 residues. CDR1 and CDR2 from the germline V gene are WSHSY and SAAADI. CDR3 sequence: CASSEAGYTEAFF. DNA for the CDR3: TGCGCCAGCAGTGAGGCAGGGTACACTGAAGCTTTCTTT.

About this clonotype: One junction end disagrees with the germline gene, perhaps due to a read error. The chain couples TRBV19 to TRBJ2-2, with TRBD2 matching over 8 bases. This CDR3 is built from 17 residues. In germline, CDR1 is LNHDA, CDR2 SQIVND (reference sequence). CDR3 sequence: CASNPFVLAGRTGELVF. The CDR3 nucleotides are TGTGCCAGTAACCCCTTCGTGCTAGCGGGTCGTACCGGGGAGCTGGTTTTT.

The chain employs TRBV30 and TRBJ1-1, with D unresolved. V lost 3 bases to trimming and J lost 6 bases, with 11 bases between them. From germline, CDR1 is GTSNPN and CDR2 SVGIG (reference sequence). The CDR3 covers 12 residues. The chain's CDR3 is CAWSPDVPEAFF. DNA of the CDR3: TGTGCCTGGAGCCCGGACGTCCCTGAAGCTTTCTTT.

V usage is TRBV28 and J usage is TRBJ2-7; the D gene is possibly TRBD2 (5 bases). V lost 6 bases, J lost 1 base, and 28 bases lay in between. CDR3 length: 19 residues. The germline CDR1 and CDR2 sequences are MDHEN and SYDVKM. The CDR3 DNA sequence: TGTGCCAGCAGCCCCGTTGGGCGGGCTCGCCTTTACATTTCCTACGAGCAGTACTTC. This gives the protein CASSPVGRARLYISYEQYF.

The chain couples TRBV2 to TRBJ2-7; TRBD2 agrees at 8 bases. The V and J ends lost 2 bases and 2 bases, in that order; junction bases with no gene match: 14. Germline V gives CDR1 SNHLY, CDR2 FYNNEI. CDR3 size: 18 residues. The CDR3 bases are TGTGCCAGCAGTGAAACGGGGTTCGGGGGGGGGAGAACCTACGAGCAGTACGTC. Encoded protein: CASSETGFGGGRTYEQYV.

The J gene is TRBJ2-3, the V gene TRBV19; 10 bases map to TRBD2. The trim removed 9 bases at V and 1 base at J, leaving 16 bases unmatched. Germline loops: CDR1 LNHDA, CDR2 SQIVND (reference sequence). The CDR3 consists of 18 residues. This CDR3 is CARAGTSVPEWGTDTQYF. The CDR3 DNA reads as TGTGCCAGGGCCGGGACTAGCGTCCCGGAGTGGGGCACAGATACGCAGTATTTT. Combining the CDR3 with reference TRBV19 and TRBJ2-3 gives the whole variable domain DGGITQSPKYLFRKEGQNVTLSCEQNLNHDAMYWYRQDPGQGLRLIYYSQIVNDFQKGDIAEGYSVSREKKESFPLTVTSAQKNPTAFYLCARAGTSVPEWGTDTQYFGPGTRLTVL.

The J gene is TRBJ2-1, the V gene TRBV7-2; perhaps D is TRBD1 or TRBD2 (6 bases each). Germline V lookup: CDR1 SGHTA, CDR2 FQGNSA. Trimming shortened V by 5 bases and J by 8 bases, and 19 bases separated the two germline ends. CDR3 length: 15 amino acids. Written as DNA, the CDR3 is TGTGCCAGCAGCGCTGGTGGCCGGGGGCGGTATGAGCAGTTCTTC. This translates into CASSAGGRGRYEQFF.

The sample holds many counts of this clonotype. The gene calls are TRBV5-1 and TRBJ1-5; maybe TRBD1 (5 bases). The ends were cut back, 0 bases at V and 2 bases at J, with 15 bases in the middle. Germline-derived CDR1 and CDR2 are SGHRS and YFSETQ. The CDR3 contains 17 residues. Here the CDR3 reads CASSLANRLRGNQPQHF. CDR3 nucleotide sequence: TGCGCCAGCAGCTTGGCTAACAGGTTAAGGGGCAATCAGCCCCAGCATTTT.

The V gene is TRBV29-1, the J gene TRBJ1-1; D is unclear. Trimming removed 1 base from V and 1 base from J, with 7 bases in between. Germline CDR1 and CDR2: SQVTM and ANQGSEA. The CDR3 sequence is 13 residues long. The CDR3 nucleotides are TGCAGCGTTGAAGGGCAGGAGAACACTGAAGCTTTCTTT. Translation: CSVEGQENTEAFF.

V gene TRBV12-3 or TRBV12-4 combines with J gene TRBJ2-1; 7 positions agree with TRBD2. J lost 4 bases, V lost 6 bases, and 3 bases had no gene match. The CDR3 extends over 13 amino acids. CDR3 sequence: CASRVSGYNEQFF. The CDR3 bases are TGTGCCAGCAGGGTTAGCGGGTACAATGAGCAGTTCTTC.

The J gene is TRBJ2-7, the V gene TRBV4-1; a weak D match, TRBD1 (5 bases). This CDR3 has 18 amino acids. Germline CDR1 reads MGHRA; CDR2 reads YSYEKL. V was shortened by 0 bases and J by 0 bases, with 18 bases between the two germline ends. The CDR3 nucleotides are TGCGCCAGCAGCCAAGATCTCGATGGGGCAGACTCCTCCTACGAGCAGTACTTC. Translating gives CASSQDLDGADSSYEQYF.

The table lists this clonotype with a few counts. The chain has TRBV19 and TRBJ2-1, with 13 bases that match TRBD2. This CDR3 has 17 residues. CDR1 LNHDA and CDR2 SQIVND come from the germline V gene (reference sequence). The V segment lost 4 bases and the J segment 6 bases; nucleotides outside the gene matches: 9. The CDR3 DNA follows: TGTGCCAGTAGTACCTTGACTTGGACTAGCGGGGGCAATGAGCAGTTCTTC. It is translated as CASSTLTWTSGGNEQFF.

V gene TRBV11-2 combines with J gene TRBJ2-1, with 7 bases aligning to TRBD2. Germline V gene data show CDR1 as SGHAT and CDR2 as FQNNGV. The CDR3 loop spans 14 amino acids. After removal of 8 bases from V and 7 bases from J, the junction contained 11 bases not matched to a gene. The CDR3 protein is CASRPGGRSNEQFF. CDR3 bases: TGTGCCAGCCGGCCTGGCGGGAGATCAAATGAGCAGTTCTTC.

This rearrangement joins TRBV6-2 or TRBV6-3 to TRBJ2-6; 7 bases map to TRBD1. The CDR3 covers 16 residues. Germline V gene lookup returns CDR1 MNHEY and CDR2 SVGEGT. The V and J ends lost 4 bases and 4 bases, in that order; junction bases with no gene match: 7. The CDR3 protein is CASSSLDRVGANVLTF. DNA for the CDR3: TGTGCCAGCAGTTCCCTCGACAGGGTAGGGGCCAACGTCCTGACTTTC.

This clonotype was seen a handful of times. The CDR3 loop is CASSSGTRNSPLHF. CDR3 DNA: TGTGCCAGCAGCTCCGGGACAAGAAATTCACCCCTCCACTTT. The chain links TRBV7-9 to TRBJ1-6, with D perhaps matching TRBD1 (6 bases). Germline-derived CDR1 and CDR2 are SEHNR and FQNEAQ (reference sequence). The CDR3 is made up of 14 amino acids. V dropped 4 bases and J dropped 7 bases, with 11 bases sitting between them.

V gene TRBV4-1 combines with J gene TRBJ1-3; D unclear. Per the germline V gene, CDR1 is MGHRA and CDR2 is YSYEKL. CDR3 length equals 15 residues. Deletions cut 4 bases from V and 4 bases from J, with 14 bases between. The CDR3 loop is CASSLDGRPGNTIYF. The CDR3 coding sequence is TGCGCCAGCAGCCTGGACGGCAGGCCGGGAAACACCATATATTTT.

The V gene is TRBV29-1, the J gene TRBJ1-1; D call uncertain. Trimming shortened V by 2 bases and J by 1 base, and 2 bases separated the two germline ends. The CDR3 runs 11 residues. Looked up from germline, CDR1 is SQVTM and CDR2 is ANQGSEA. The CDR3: CSVERNTEAFF. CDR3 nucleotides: TGCAGCGTTGAAAGGAACACTGAAGCTTTCTTT.

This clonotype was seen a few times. The CDR3 bases are TGTGCCAGCAGCTTAGCGCTGGGGACAGATACGCAGTATTTT. It codes for CASSLALGTDTQYF. The chain recombines TRBV7-9 with TRBJ2-3, with unresolved D. The CDR3 totals 14 residues. The germline gives CDR1 SEHNR, CDR2 FQNEAQ (reference sequence). V lost 0 bases to trimming and J lost 3 bases, with 7 bases between them. The whole variable domain, filled in from reference TRBV7-9 and TRBJ2-3, reads DTGVSQNPRHKITKRGQNVTFRCDPISEHNRLYWYRQTLGQGPEFLTYFQNEAQLEKSRLLSDRFSAERPKGSFSTLEIQRTEQGDSAMYLCASSLALGTDTQYFGPGTRLTVL.

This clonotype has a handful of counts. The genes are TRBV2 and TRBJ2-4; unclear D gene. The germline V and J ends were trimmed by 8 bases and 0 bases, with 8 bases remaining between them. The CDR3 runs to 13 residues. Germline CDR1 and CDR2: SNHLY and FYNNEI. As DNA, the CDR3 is TGTGCCAGCGGAGAGGAAGCCAAAAACATTCAGTACTTC. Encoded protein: CASGEEAKNIQYF.

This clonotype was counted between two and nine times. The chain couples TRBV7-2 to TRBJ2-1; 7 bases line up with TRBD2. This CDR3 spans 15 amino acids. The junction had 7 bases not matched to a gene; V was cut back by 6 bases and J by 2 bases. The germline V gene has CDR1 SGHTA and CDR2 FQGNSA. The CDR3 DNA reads TGTGCCAGCAGGAGGGGCCTAGCGGCCTACAATGAGCAGTTCTTC. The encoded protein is CASRRGLAAYNEQFF.

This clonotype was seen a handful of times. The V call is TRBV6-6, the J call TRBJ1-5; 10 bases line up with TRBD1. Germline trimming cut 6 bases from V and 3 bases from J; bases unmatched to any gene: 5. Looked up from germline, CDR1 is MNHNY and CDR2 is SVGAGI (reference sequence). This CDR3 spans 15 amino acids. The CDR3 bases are TGTGCCAGCAGCCCTGGGACAGGGGTCAATCAGCCCCAGCATTTT. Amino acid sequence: CASSPGTGVNQPQHF.

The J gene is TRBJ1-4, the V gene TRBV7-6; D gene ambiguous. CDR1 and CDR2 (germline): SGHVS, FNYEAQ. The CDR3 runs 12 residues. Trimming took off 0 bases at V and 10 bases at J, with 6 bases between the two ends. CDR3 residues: CASSLADRKLFF. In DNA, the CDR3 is TGTGCCAGCAGCTTAGCGGACCGAAAACTGTTTTTT.

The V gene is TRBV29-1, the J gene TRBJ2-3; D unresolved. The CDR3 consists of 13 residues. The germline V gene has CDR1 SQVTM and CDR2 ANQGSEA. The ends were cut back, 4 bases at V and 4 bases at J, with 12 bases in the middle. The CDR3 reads CSVGQGGADTQYF. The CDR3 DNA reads TGCAGCGTTGGGCAAGGCGGTGCAGATACGCAGTATTTT.

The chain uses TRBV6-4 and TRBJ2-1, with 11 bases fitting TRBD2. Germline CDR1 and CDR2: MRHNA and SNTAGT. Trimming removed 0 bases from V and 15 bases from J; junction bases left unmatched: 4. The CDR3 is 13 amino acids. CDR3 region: CASSDSTSGSLFF. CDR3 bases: TGTGCCAGCAGTGACTCTACTAGCGGGAGTCTGTTCTTC.

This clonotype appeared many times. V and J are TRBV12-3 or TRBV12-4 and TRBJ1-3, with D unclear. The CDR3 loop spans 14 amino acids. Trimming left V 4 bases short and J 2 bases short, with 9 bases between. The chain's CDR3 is CASSSTETGNTIYF. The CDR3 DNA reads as TGTGCCAGCAGTTCAACAGAAACTGGAAACACCATATATTTT.